This record covers a single T cell receptor (beta chain). The data are from a study of shared clonotypes between healthy human individuals. This CDR3 has 14 amino acids. Between the trimmed V and J ends, which lost 4 bases and 6 bases, there was a span of 13 bases. Germline CDR1 and CDR2: LNHDA and SQIVND (reference sequence). Using immunoSEQ multiplex PCR, the repertoire was profiled, and TCRdb retains in-frame clones only, with some absent. The table lists millions of clones, around nine tenths of them singletons. The sample was naive CD4+ T cells sorted from blood. As to subset: CD45RA+ positively selected. This TCR was recovered from a man aged 18-30 years in good health. The chain links TRBV19 to TRBJ1-5, with D perhaps TRBD1 (5 bases). This CDR3 is CASSKGWGIQPQHF. As DNA, the CDR3 is TGTGCCAGTAGTAAGGGGTGGGGGATTCAGCCCCAGCATTTT. Full variable domain (missing parts from reference TRBV19 and TRBJ1-5): DGGITQSPKYLFRKEGQNVTLSCEQNLNHDAMYWYRQDPGQGLRLIYYSQIVNDFQKGDIAEGYSVSREKKESFPLTVTSAQKNPTAFYLCASSKGWGIQPQHFGDGTRLSIL.